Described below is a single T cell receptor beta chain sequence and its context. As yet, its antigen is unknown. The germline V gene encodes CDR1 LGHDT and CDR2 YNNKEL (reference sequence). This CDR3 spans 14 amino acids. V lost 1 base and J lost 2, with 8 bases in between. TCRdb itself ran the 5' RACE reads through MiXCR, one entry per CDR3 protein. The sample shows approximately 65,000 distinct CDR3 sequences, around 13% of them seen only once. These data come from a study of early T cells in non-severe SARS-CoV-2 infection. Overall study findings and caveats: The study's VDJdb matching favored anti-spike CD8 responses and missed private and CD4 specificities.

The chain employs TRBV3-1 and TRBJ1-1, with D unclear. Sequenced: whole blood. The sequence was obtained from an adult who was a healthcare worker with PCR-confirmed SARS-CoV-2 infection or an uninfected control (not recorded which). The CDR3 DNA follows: TGTGCCAGCAGCCAAGGCAACAAAAACACTGAAGCTTTCTTT. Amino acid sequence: CASSQGNKNTEAFF.